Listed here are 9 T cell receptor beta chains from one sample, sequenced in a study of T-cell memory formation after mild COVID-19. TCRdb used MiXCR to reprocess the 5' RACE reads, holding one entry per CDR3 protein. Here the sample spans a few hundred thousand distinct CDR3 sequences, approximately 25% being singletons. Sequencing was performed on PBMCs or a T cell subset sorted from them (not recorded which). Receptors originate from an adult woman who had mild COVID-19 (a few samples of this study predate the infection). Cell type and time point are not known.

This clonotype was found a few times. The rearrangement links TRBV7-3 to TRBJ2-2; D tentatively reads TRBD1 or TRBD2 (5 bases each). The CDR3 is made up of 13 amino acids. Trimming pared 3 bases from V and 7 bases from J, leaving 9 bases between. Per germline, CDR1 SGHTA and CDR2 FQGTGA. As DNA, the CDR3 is TGTGCCAGCAGCTTTGGGACGGGCGGGGAGCTGTTTTTT. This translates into CASSFGTGGELFF.

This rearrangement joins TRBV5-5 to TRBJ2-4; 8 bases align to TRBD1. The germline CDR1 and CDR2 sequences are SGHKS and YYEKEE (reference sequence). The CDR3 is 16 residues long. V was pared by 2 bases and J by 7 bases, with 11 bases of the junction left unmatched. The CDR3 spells CASSLRSGRGQNIQYF. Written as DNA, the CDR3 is TGTGCCAGCAGCTTAAGATCCGGCAGGGGGCAGAACATTCAGTACTTC.

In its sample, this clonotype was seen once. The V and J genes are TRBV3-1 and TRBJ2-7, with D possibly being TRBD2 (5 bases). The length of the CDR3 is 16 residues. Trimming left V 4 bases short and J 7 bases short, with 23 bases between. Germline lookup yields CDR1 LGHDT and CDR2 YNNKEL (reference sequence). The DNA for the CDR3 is TGTGCCAGCAGCCCACTCAAAGGGAGAGGATTTGGGGAGCAGTACTTC. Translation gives CASSPLKGRGFGEQYF.

The CDR3 nucleotides are TGCGCCAGCAGTCAATCGGAGCAACGGCCGGGGCGACAAGAGACCCAGTACTTC. Encoded protein: CASSQSEQRPGRQETQYF. The chain carries TRBV23-1 and TRBJ2-5; D possibly uses TRBD1 or TRBD2 (5 bases each). TRBV23-1 is noted as an ORF with a role that remains uncertain. This CDR3 is built from 18 residues. Between the trimmed V and J ends, which lost 0 bases and 2 bases, there was a span of 19 bases.

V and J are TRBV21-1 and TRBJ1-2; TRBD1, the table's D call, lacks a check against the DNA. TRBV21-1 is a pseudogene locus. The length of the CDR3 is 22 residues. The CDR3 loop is CASRSERNTPGISAGVEYGYTF. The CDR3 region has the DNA TGTGCCAGCAGGTCTGAGAGAAACACTCCCGGAATTTCGGCCGGCGTCGAGTATGGCTACACCTTC.

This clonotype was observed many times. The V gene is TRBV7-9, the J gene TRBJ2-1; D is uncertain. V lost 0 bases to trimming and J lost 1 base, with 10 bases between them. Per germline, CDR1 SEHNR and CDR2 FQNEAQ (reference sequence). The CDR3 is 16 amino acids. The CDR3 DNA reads TGTGCCAGCAGCTTAGCGTCTAGGATATCCTACAATGAGCAGTTCTTC. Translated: CASSLASRISYNEQFF. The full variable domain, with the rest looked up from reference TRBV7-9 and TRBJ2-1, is DTGVSQNPRHKITKRGQNVTFRCDPISEHNRLYWYRQTLGQGPEFLTYFQNEAQLEKSRLLSDRFSAERPKGSFSTLEIQRTEQGDSAMYLCASSLASRISYNEQFFGPGTRLTVL.

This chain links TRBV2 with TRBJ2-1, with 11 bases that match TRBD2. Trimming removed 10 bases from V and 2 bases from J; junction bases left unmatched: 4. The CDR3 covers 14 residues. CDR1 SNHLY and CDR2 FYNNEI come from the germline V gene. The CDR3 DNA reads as TGTGCCATCTTAGCGGGGGGGCCCTACAATGAGCAGTTCTTC. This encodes CAILAGGPYNEQFF.

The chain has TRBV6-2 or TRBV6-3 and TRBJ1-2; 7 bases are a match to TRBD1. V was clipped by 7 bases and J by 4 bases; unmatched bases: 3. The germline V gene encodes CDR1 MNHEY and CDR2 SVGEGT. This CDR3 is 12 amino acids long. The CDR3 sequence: CASKTGTYGYTF. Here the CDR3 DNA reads TGTGCCAGCAAGACAGGGACCTATGGCTACACCTTC.

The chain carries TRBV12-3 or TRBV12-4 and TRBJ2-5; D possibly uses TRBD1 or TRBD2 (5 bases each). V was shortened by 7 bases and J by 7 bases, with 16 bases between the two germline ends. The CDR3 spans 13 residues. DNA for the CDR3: TGTGCCAGCACCCTTGTGGGGGTAGGGACCCAGTACTTC. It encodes CASTLVGVGTQYF.